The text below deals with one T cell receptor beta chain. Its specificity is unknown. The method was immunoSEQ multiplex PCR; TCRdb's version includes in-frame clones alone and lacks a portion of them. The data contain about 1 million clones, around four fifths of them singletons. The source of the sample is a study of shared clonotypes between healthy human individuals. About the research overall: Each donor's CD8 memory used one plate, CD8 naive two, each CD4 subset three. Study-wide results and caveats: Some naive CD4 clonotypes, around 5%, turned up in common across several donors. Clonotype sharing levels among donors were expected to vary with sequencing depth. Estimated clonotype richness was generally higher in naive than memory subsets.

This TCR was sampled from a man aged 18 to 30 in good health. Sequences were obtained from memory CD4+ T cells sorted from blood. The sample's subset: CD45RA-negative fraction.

CDR3 sequence reads: CASLTGVGYEQYF. Written as DNA, the CDR3 is TGTGCCAGCCTGACAGGGGTGGGGTACGAGCAGTACTTC. The rearrangement joins TRBV28 to TRBJ2-5; 8 bases are shared with TRBD1. The J call may not be correct, given that the DNA end is closer to TRBJ2-7. Germline CDR1 and CDR2: MDHEN and SYDVKM. This CDR3 contains 13 residues.